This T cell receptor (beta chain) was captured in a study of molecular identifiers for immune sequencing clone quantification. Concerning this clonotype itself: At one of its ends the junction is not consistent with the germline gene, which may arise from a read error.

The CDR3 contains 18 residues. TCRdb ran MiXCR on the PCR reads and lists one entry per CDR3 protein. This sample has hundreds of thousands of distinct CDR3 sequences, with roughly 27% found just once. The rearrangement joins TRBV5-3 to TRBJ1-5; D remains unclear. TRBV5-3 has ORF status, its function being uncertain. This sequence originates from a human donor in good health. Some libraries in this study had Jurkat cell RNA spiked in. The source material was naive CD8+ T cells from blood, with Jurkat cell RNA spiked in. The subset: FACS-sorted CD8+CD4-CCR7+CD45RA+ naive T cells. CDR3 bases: TGTGCCAGCAGCTCCCGCACCGGGCCGCTGGAACGCAATCAGCCCCAGCATTTT. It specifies CASSSRTGPLERNQPQHF.